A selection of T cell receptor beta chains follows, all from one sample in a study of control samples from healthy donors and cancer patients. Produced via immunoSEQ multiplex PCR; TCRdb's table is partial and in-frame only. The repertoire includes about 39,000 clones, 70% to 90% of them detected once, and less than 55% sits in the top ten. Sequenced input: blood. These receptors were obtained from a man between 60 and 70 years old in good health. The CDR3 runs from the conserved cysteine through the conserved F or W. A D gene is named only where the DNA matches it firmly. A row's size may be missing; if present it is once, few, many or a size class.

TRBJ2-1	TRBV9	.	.	CASSPHTGDSLYEQFF	TGTGCCAGCAGCCCGCACACGGGGGACAGCCTATATGAGCAGTTCTTC
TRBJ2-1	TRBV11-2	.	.	CASSPHGEIYNEQFF	TGTGCCAGCAGCCCTCACGGGGAAATCTACAATGAGCAGTTCTTC
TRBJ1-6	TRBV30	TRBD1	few	CAWRMDRGNSPLHF	TGTGCCTGGAGGATGGACAGGGGTAATTCACCCCTCCACTTT
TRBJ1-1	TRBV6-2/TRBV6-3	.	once	CASSYLPPRGEGAFF	TGTGCCAGCAGTTACCTTCCTCCCCGGGGAGAAGGAGCTTTCTTT
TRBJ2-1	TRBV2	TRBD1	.	CASSARDRGGEQFF	TGTGCCAGCAGTGCCCGGGACAGGGGAGGTGAGCAGTTCTTC
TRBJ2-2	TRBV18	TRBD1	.	CASSPVTGGAGGELFF	TGTGCCAGCTCACCAGTAACAGGGGGCGCAGGCGGGGAGCTGTTTTTT
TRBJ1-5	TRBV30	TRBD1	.	CACNRGGGQPQHF	TGTGCCTGCAACAGGGGGGGCGGTCAGCCCCAGCATTTT
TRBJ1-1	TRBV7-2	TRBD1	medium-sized	CASSAWTGRNTEAFF	TGTGCCAGCAGCGCCTGGACAGGGAGGAACACTGAAGCTTTCTTT
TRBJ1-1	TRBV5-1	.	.	CASSSPTRNTEAFF	TGCGCCAGCAGCTCCCCGACCCGGAATACTGAAGCTTTCTTT
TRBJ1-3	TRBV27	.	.	CASGKGGNTIYF	TGTGCCAGCGGAAAAGGGGGTAACACCATATATTTT
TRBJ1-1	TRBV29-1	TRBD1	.	CSGDRELGTEAFF	TGCAGCGGAGACAGGGAGTTGGGCACTGAAGCTTTCTTT
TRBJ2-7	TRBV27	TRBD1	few	CASRSDLGQGSSYEQYF	TGTGCCAGCAGATCCGACCTGGGACAGGGTAGCTCCTACGAGCAGTACTTC
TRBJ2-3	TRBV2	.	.	CASTGFSIPNTDTQYF	TGTGCCAGCACCGGATTCTCAATCCCAAACACAGATACGCAGTATTTT
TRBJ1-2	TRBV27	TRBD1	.	CASSATSTGQHNYGYTF	TGTGCCAGCAGTGCCACCTCGACGGGACAGCATAACTATGGCTACACCTTC
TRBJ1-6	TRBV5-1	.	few	CASSLAVGGRNNSPLHF	TGCGCCAGCAGCTTGGCCGTCGGGGGGCGTAATAATTCACCCCTCCACTTT
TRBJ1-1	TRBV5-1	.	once	CASSLGRPEGTEAFF	TGCGCCAGCAGCTTGGGGCGACCGGAGGGGACTGAAGCTTTCTTT
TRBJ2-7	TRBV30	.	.	CAWSVPKAGWGQYF	TGTGCCTGGAGTGTACCGAAGGCAGGCTGGGGGCAGTACTTC
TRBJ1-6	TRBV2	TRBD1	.	CASRDRGSSYNSPLHF	TGTGCCAGCAGGGACAGGGGTAGCTCCTATAATTCACCCCTCCACTTT
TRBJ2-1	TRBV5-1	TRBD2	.	CASSLALPGTSGRANNEQFF	TGCGCCAGCAGCTTGGCCCTACCCGGGACTAGCGGGAGGGCCAACAATGAGCAGTTCTTC
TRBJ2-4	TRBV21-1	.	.	CASISGGQGDIQYF	TGTGCCAGCATCTCGGGAGGGCAGGGGGACATTCAGTACTTC
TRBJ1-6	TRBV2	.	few	CASSERVTSPLHF	TGTGCCAGCAGTGAAAGGGTAACATCACCCCTCCACTTT
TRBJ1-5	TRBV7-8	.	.	CASSLLSGPSNQPQHF	.
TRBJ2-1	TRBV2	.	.	CASQGQGIGNEQFF	TGTGCCAGCCAGGGCCAGGGGATAGGGAATGAGCAGTTCTTC
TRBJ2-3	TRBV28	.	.	CASSGRLLGGTDTQYF	TGTGCCAGCAGTGGAAGACTCCTCGGGGGAACAGATACGCAGTATTTT
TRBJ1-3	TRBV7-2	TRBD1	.	CASSLDRSSGNTIYF	TGTGCCAGCAGCTTGGACAGGTCCTCTGGAAACACCATATATTTT
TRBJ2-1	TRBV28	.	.	CATGGGGDEQFF	TGTGCCACCGGGGGCGGGGGTGATGAGCAGTTCTTC
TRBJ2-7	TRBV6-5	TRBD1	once	CASSRIGTVSYEQYF	TGTGCCAGCAGTCGGATTGGGACAGTTTCCTACGAGCAGTACTTC
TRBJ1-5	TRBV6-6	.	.	CASSPLGPVNQPQHF	TGTGCCAGCAGTCCCTTGGGACCCGTCAATCAGCCCCAGCATTTT
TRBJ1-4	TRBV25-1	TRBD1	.	CASSSAGGSEKLFF	TGTGCCAGCAGTTCGGCAGGGGGTAGTGAAAAACTGTTTTTT
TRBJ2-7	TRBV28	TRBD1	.	CASSFSGQVYEQYF	TGTGCCAGCAGTTTTTCGGGACAGGTCTACGAGCAGTACTTC
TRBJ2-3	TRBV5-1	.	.	CASSFSIAGSTDTQYF	TGCGCCAGCAGCTTTTCGATAGCAGGGAGCACAGATACGCAGTATTTT
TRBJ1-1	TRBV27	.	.	CASSLRTGWEAFF	TGTGCCAGCAGTTTAAGGACTGGCTGGGAAGCTTTCTTT
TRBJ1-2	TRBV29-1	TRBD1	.	CSVERNPGQLGGYTF	TGCAGCGTTGAACGGAATCCGGGACAGCTGGGTGGCTACACCTTC
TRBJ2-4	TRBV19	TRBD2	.	CASSSGLASHIQYF	TGTGCCAGTAGTTCCGGACTAGCTAGCCACATTCAGTACTTC
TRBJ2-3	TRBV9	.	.	CASSASVPDTQYF	TGTGCCAGCAGCGCTAGCGTCCCAGATACGCAGTATTTT
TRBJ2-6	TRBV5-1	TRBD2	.	CASSREGSGANVLTF	TGCGCCAGCTCTCGGGAGGGCTCTGGGGCCAACGTCCTGACTTTC
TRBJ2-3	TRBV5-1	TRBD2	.	CASSLYTSGDGDTQYF	TGCGCCAGCAGCTTGTATACTAGCGGGGACGGAGATACGCAGTATTTT
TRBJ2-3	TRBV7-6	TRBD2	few	CASSLVLAGYTDTQYF	TGTGCCAGCAGCTTAGTACTAGCGGGGTACACAGATACGCAGTATTTT
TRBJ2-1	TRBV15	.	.	CATSWPPLNNEQFF	TGTGCCACGAGTTGGCCTCCGCTGAACAATGAGCAGTTCTTC
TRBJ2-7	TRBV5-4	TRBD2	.	CASSASSGYEQYF	TGTGCCAGCAGCGCATCTAGCGGCTACGAGCAGTACTTC
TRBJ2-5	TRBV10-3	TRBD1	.	CAIGQGVETQYF	TGTGCCATCGGACAGGGCGTGGAGACCCAGTACTTC
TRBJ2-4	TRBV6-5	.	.	CASKDDTARNIQYF	TGTGCCAGCAAAGATGACACAGCTCGGAACATTCAGTACTTC
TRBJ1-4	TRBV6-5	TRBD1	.	CASRAGQGVSEKLFF	TGTGCCAGCAGGGCTGGACAGGGGGTGAGTGAAAAACTGTTTTTT
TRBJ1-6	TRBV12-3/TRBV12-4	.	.	CASSSLVNSPLHF	TGTGCCAGCAGTTCCCTGGTGAATTCACCCCTCCACTTT
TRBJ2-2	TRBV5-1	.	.	CASSGKGLNTGELFF	TGCGCCAGCAGCGGGAAGGGATTGAACACCGGGGAGCTGTTTTTT
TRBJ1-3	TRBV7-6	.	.	CASSLAGAGASGNTIYF	TGTGCCAGCAGCTTAGCGGGTGCGGGAGCCTCTGGAAACACCATATATTTT
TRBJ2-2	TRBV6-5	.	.	CASSRTADTGELFF	TGTGCCAGCAGTAGGACGGCCGACACCGGGGAGCTGTTTTTT
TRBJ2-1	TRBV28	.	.	CASSSPAGGSNNEQFF	TGTGCCAGCAGTTCCCCGGCAGGCGGGTCAAACAATGAGCAGTTCTTC
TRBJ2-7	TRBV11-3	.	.	CASSLYSGGYEQYF	TGTGCCAGCAGTTTATATTCCGGGGGATACGAGCAGTACTTC
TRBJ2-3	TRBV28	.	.	CASSSSRTAGADTQYF	TGTGCCAGCAGCTCCTCTCGGACAGCCGGGGCAGATACGCAGTATTTT